This TCR beta chain was identified during a study of cytomegalovirus exposure and HLA in healthy donors. Turning to the study itself: In terms of ancestry, the Caucasian-associated cluster contained roughly 80% of the approximately 420 genotyped donors.

Amplification used 60 Vbeta primers and 13 Jbeta primers. Sequencing was performed with immunoSEQ multiplex PCR; in TCRdb, only in-frame clones are kept and a portion is missing. The table includes roughly 100,000 clones, about an eighth detected once. Germline V gene data show CDR1 as GTSNPN and CDR2 as SVGIG (reference sequence). V dropped 3 bases and J dropped 9 bases, with 8 bases sitting between them. The CDR3 has 10 residues. Study observations and caveats: Immune exposure data for these donors was limited to CMV serostatus.

The donors gave bone marrow, and they were healthy. At collection, donors were nominally healthy, but unrecorded immune exposures were probable. This clone was seen a handful of times. What it binds is unknown. Sequenced: PBMCs. This TCR derives from a man in his forties or fifties in good health and CMV-seropositive. This chain joins TRBV30 and TRBJ1-2; maybe TRBD1 (5 bases). DNA for the CDR3: TGTGCCTGGAGCCAGGGTCGCTACACCTTC. It codes for CAWSQGRYTF.